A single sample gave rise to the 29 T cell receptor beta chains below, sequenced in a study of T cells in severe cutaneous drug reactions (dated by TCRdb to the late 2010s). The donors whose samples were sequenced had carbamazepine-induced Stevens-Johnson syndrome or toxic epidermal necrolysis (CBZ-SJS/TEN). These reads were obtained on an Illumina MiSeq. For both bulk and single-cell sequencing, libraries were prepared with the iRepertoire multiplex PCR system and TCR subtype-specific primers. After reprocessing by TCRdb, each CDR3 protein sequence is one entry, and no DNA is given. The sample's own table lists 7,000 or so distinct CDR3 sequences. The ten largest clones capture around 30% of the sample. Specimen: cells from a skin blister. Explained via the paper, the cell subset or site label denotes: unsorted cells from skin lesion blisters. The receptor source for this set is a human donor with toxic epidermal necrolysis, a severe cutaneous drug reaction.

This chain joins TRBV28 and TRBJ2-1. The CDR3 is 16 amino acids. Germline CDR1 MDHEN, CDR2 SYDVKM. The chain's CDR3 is CASSWQDLSSYNEQFF. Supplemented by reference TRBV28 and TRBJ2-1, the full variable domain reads DVKVTQSSRYLVKRTGEKVFLECVQDMDHENMFWYRQDPGLGLRLIYFSYDVKMKEKGDIPEGYSVSREKKERFSLILESASTNQTSMYLCASSWQDLSSYNEQFFGPGTRLTVL.

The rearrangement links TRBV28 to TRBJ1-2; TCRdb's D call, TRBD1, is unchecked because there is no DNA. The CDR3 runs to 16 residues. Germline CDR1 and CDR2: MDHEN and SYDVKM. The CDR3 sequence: CASSSRDRPANYGYTF.

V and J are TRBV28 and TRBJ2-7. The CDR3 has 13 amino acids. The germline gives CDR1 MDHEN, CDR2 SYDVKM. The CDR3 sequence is CASSLYHLDEQYF. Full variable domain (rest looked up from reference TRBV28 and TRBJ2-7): DVKVTQSSRYLVKRTGEKVFLECVQDMDHENMFWYRQDPGLGLRLIYFSYDVKMKEKGDIPEGYSVSREKKERFSLILESASTNQTSMYLCASSLYHLDEQYFGPGTRLTVT.

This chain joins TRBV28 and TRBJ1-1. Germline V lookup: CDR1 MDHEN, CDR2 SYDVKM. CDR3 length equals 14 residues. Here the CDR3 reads CASSLLSMNTEAFF. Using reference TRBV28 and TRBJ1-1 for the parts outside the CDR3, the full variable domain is DVKVTQSSRYLVKRTGEKVFLECVQDMDHENMFWYRQDPGLGLRLIYFSYDVKMKEKGDIPEGYSVSREKKERFSLILESASTNQTSMYLCASSLLSMNTEAFFGQGTRLTVV.

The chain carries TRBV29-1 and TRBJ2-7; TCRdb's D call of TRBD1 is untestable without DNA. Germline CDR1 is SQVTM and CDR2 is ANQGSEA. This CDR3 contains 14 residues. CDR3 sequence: CSVEADSESYEQYF.

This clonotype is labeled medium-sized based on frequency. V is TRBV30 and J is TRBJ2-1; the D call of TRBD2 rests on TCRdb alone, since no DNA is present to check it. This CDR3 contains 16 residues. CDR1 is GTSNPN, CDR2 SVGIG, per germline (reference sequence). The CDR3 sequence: CAWSGRGPLSYNEQFF. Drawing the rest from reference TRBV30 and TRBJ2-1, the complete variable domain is SQTIHQWPATLVQPVGSPLSLECTVEGTSNPNLYWYRQAAGRGLQLLFYSVGIGQISSEVPQNLSASRPQDRQFILSSKKLLLSDSGFYLCAWSGRGPLSYNEQFFGPGTRLTVL.

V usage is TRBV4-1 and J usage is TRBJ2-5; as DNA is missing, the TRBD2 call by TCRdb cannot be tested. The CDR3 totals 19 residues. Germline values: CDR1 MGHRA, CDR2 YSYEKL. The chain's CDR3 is CASSQDLATRRLYQETQYF.

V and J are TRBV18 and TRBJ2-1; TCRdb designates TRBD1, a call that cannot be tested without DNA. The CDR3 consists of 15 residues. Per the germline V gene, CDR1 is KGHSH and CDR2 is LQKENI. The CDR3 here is CASSPSTGGGNEQFF.

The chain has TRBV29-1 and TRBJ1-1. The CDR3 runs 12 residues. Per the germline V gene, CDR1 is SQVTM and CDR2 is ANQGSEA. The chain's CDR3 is CSVVALDTEAFF.

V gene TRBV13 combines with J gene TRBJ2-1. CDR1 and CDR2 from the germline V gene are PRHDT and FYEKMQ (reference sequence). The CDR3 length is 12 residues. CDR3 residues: CASSTGRNEQFF.

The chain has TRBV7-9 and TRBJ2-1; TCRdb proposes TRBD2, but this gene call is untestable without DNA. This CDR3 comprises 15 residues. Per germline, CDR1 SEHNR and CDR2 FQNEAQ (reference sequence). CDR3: CASSFTGGRAREQFF.

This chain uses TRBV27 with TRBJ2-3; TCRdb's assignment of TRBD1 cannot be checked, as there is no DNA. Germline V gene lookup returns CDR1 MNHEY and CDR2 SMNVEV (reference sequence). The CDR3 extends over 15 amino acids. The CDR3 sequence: CASIGQGPSTDTQYF.

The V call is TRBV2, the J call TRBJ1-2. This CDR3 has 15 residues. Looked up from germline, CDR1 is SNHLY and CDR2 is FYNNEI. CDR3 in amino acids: CASSLPAGRMYGYTF. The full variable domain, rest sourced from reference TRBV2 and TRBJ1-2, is EPEVTQTPSHQVTQMGQEVILRCVPISNHLYFYWYRQILGQKVEFLVSFYNNEISEKSEIFDDQFSVERPDGSNFTLKIRSTKLEDSAMYFCASSLPAGRMYGYTFGSGTRLTVV.

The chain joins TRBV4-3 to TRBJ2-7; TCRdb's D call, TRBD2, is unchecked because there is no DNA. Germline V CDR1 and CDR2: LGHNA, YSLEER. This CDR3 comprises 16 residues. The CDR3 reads CASSQDGAGGPREQYF.

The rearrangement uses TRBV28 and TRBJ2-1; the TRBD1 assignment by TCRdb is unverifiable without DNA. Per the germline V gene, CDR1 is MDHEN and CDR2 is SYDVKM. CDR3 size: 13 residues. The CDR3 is CASSPQGYNEQFF. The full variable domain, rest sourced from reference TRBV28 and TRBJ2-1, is DVKVTQSSRYLVKRTGEKVFLECVQDMDHENMFWYRQDPGLGLRLIYFSYDVKMKEKGDIPEGYSVSREKKERFSLILESASTNQTSMYLCASSPQGYNEQFFGPGTRLTVL.

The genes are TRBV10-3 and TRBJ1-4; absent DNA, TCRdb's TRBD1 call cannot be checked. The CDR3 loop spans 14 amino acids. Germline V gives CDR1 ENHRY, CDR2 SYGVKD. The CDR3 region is CATTQGAQAEKLFF.

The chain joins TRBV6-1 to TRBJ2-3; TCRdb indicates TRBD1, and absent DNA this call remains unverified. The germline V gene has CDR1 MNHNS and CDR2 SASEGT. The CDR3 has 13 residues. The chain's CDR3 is CASSETGRDTQYF.

Here the CDR3 reads CASSSLLASEQYF. This sequence joins TRBV11-2 and TRBJ2-7. CDR1 SGHAT and CDR2 FQNNGV come from the germline V gene. CDR3 size: 13 residues.

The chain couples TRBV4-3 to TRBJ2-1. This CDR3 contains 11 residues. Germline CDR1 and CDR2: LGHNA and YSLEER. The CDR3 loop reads CASSQNNEQFF.

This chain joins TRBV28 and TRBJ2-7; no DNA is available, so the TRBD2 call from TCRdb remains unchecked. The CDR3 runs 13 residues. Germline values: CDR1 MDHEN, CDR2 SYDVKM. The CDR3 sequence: CASSLSPRDEQYF.

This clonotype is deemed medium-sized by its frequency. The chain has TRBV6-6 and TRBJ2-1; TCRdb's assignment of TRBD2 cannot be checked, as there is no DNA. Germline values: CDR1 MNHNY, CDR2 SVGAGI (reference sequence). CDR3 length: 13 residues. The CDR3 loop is CASALAEYNEQFF.

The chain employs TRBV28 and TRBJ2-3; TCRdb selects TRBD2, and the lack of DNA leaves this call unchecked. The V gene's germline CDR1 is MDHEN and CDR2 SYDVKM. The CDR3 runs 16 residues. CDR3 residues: CASSLLLAGFADTQYF. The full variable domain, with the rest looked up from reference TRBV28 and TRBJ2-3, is DVKVTQSSRYLVKRTGEKVFLECVQDMDHENMFWYRQDPGLGLRLIYFSYDVKMKEKGDIPEGYSVSREKKERFSLILESASTNQTSMYLCASSLLLAGFADTQYFGPGTRLTVL.

The CDR3 sequence: CASSTGRETEAFF. V is TRBV6-5 and J is TRBJ1-1; the TCRdb call, TRBD1, lacks DNA for checking. Germline V gene sequence: CDR1 MNHEY, CDR2 SVGAGI. The CDR3 sequence is 13 residues long.

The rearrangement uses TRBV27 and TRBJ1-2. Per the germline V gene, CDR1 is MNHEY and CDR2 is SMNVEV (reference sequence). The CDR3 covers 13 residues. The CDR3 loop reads CASSSTGPIGYTF.

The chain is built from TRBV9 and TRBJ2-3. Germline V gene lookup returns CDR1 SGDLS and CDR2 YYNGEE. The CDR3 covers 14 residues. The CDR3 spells CASSGEEFTDTQYF.

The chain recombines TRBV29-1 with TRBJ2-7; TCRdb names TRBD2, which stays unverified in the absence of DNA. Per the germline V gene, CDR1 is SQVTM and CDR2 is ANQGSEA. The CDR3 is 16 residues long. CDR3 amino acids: CSVEIQQGRDSYEQYF.

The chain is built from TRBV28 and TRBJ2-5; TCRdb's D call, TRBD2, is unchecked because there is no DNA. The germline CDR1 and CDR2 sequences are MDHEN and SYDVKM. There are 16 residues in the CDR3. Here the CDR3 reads CASSLVPSGSGETQYF.

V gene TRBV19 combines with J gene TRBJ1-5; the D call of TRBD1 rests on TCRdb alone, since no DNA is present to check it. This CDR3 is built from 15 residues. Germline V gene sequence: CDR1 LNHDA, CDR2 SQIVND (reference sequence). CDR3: CASSYGTGGNQPQHF.

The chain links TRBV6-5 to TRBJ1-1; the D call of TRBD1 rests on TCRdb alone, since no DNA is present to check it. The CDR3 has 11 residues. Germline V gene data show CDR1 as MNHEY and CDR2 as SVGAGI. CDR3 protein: CASRKGTEAFF.